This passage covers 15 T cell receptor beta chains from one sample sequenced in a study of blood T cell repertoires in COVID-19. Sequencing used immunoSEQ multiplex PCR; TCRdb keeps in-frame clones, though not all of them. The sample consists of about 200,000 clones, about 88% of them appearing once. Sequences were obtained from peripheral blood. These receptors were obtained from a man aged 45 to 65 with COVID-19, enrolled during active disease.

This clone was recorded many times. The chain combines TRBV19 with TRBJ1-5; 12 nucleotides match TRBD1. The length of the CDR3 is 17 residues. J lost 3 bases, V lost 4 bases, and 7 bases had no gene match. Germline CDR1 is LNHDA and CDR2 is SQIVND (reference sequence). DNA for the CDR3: TGTGCCAGTAGTAGGGGACAGGGGGCGCTTATCAATCAGCCCCAGCATTTT. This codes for CASSRGQGALINQPQHF.

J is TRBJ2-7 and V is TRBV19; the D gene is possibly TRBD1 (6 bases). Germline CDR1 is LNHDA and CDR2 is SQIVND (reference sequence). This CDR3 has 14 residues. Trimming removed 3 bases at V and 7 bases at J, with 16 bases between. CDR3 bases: TGTGCCAGTAGTATTACAGGGCACCTACGAGAGCAGTACTTC. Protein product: CASSITGHLREQYF.

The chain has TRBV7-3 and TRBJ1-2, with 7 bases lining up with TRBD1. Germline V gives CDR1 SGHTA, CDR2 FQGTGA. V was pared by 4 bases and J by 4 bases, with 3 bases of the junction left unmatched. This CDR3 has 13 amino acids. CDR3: CASSSGTAYGYTF. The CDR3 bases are TGTGCCAGCAGCTCTGGGACAGCCTATGGCTACACCTTC. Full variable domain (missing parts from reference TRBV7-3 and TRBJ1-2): GAGVSQTPSNKVTEKGKYVELRCDPISGHTALYWYRQSLGQGPEFLIYFQGTGAADDSGLPNDRFFAVRPEGSVSTLKIQRTERGDSAVYLCASSSGTAYGYTFGSGTRLTVV.

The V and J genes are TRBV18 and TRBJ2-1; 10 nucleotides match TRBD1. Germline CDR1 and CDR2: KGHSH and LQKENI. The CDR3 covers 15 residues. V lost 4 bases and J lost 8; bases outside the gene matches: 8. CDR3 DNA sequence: TGTGCCAGCTCACAGACAGGGGGCAGATTAGATGAGCAGTTCTTC. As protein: CASSQTGGRLDEQFF.

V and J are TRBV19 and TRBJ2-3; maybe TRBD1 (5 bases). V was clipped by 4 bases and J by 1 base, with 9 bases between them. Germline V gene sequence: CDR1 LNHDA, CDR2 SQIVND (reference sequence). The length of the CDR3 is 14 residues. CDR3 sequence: CASSKGVGTDTQYF. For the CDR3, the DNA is TGTGCCAGTAGTAAAGGGGTGGGCACAGATACGCAGTATTTT.

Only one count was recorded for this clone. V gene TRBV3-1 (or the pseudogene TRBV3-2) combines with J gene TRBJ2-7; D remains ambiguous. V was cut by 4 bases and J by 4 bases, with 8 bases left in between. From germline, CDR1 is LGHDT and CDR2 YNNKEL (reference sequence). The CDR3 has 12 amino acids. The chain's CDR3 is CASSPTPYEQYF. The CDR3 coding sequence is TGTGCCAGCAGCCCAACTCCGTACGAGCAGTACTTC.

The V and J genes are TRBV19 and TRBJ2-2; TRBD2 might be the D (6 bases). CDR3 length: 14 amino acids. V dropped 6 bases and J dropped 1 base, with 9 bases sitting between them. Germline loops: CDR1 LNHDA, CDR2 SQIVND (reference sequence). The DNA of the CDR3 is TGTGCCAGTAGACGGGAGTTGAACACCGGGGAGCTGTTTTTT. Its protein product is CASRRELNTGELFF. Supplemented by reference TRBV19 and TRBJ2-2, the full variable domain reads DGGITQSPKYLFRKEGQNVTLSCEQNLNHDAMYWYRQDPGQGLRLIYYSQIVNDFQKGDIAEGYSVSREKKESFPLTVTSAQKNPTAFYLCASRRELNTGELFFGEGSRLTVL.

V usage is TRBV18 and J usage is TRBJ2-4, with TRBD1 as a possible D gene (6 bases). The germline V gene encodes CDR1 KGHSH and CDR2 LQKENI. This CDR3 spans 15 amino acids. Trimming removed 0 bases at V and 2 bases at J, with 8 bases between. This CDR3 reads CASSPPQGSKNIQYF. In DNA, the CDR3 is TGTGCCAGCTCACCACCCCAGGGGTCCAAAAACATTCAGTACTTC.

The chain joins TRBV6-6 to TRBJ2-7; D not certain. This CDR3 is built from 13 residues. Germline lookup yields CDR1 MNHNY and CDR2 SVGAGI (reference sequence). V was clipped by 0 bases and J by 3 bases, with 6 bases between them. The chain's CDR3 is CASSYSTGYEQYF. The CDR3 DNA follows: TGTGCCAGCAGTTACTCGACGGGCTACGAGCAGTACTTC.

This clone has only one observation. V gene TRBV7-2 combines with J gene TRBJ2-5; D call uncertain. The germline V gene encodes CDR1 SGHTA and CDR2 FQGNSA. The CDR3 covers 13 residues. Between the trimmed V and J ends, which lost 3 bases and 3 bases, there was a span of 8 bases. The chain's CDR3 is CASSLWREETQYF. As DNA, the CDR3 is TGTGCCAGCAGCTTGTGGAGAGAAGAGACCCAGTACTTC.

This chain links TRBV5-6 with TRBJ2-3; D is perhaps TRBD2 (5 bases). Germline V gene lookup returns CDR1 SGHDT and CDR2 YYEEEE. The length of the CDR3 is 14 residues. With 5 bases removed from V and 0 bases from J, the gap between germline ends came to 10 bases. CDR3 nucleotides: TGTGCCAGCAGAGTGGGCGGGAGCACAGATACGCAGTATTTT. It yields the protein CASRVGGSTDTQYF.

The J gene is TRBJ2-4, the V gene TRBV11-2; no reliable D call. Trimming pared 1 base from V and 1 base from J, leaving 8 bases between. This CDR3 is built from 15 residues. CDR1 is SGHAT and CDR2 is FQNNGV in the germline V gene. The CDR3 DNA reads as TGTGCCAGCAGCTTAGGGCCAGTTGCCAAAAACATTCAGTACTTC. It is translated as CASSLGPVAKNIQYF.

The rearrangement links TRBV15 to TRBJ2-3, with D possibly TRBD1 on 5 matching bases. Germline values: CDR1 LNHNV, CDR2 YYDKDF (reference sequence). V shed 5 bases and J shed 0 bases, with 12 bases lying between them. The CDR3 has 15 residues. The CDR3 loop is CATSPSQESTDTQYF. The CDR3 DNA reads TGTGCCACCAGCCCCTCACAGGAAAGCACAGATACGCAGTATTTT.

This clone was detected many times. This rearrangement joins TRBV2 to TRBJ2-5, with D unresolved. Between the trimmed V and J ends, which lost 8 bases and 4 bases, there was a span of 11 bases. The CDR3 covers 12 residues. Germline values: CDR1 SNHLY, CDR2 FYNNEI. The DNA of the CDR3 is TGTGCCAGCGCGCCCAATACAGAGACCCAGTACTTC. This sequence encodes CASAPNTETQYF.

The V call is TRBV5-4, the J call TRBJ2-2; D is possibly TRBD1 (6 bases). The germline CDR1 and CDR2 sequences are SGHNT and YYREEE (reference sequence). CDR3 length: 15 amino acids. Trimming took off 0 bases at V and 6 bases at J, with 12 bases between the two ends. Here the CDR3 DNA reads TGTGCCAGCAGCTTGGTTGGGTCAGGGGCCGGGGAGCTGTTTTTT. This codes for CASSLVGSGAGELFF.